This record concerns one TCR beta chain sequence. Antigen: not known. This sample was taken from a study of cytomegalovirus exposure and HLA in healthy donors. Use of 60 Vbeta and 13 Jbeta primers characterized the PCR. In the original processing: Unique TCR beta chains numbered around 80 million in a later analysis, with roughly 10 million shared. Sequenced by immunoSEQ multiplex PCR; TCRdb stores in-frame clones only, minus some. That table supplies the V and J calls and clone size; D and trimming were determined from the DNA. The data show approximately 150,000 clones, approximately 78% seen once. Study conclusions and caveats: Equally common other TCR beta chains were less clonally expanded than HLA-associated ones, a later analysis found. Later, an analysis found that common viral pathogens appeared to be linked with several of the most significant clusters.

CDR1 MGHDK and CDR2 SYGVNS come from the germline V gene. CDR3 size: 14 residues. Germline trimming cut 2 bases from V and 1 base from J; bases unmatched to any gene: 0. The specimen sequenced was PBMCs. This TCR came from a woman between 35 and 50 years old in good health and CMV-seropositive. V gene TRBV25-1 combines with J gene TRBJ2-5; 8 bases line up with TRBD1. CDR3 region: CASSEGQGQETQYF. In nucleotides, the CDR3 is TGTGCCAGCAGTGAAGGACAGGGCCAAGAGACCCAGTACTTC. The full variable domain, completed using reference TRBV25-1 and TRBJ2-5, is EADIYQTPRYLVIGTGKKITLECSQTMGHDKMYWYQQDPGMELHLIHYSYGVNSTEKGDLSSESTVSRIRTEHFPLTLESARPSHTSQYLCASSEGQGQETQYFGPGTRLLVL.